This T cell receptor beta chain was recovered during a study of response to subunit inactivated influenza vaccine. General study findings and limits: T cells newly recruited by each seasonal influenza vaccination are few, the authors suggested.

About this clonotype: The antigen remains undetermined.

Germline V lookup: CDR1 KGHDR, CDR2 SFDVKD. The CDR3 totals 16 residues. With 4 bases clipped from V and 9 bases from J, the junction kept 10 bases outside the gene matches. A single record per CDR3 protein comes from TCRdb applying MiXCR to the RT-PCR reads. The table lists a few hundred thousand distinct CDR3 sequences, 9.5% to 12% of them singletons. The chain joins TRBV24-1 to TRBJ1-5; 11 bases match TRBD1. The TCR comes from a man in his forties or fifties who received an inactivated influenza vaccine. The input for sequencing was PBMCs from blood, taken around seven weeks after vaccination. The CDR3 coding sequence is TGTGCCACCAGTGACTCGGGACAGGGGGAGGGTAGGCCCCAGCATTTT. As protein: CATSDSGQGEGRPQHF.